The 5 T cell receptor beta chains below come from one sample, sequenced in a study of cytomegalovirus exposure and HLA in healthy donors. PCR used 60 Vbeta primers and 13 Jbeta primers. TCRdb's table, derived via immunoSEQ multiplex PCR, lists solely in-frame clones and lacks some. The table has roughly 130,000 clones, roughly four fifths seen once. Sequenced input: PBMCs. Every receptor here comes from a girl aged 2 to 10 in good health and CMV-seronegative.

This clone was seen a handful of times. This rearrangement joins TRBV4-1 to TRBJ1-2, with D uncertain. The CDR3 contains 15 residues. Trimming removed 0 bases from V and 4 bases from J, with 12 bases in between. Germline CDR1 and CDR2: MGHRA and YSYEKL. Written as DNA, the CDR3 is TGCGCCAGCAGCCAAGAATATTCCCCCGTCTATGGCTACACCTTC. It translates to CASSQEYSPVYGYTF.

The rearrangement links TRBV4-2 to TRBJ2-7; 7 bases are shared with TRBD2. The CDR3 is made up of 14 amino acids. The ends lost 3 bases at V and 3 bases at J; junction bases unmatched: 5. Germline lookup yields CDR1 LGHNA and CDR2 YNFKEQ. The CDR3 reads CASSQGGRYYEQYF. CDR3 nucleotides: TGTGCCAGCAGCCAGGGCGGGAGATACTACGAGCAGTACTTC.

The genes are TRBV5-8 and TRBJ2-3, with TRBD2 matching over 15 bases. The CDR3 is 15 residues long. With 4 bases clipped from V and 9 bases from J, the junction kept 6 bases outside the gene matches. Germline CDR1 SGHTS, CDR2 YDEGEE. For the CDR3, the DNA is TGTGCCAGCAGCCGGACTAGCGGGGGGGCCAGGACGCAGTATTTT. As protein: CASSRTSGGARTQYF.

In this sample, this clone turned up once. The rearrangement joins TRBV5-1 to TRBJ2-1; TRBD2 might be the D (5 bases). The length of the CDR3 is 16 residues. Per germline, CDR1 SGHRS and CDR2 YFSETQ. Trimming took off 0 bases at V and 3 bases at J, with 13 bases between the two ends. The CDR3 region is CASSLGAGDYYNEQFF. CDR3 bases: TGCGCCAGCAGCTTGGGGGCCGGGGATTACTACAATGAGCAGTTCTTC. The entire variable domain, with the rest obtained from reference TRBV5-1 and TRBJ2-1, is as follows: KAGVTQTPRYLIKTRGQQVTLSCSPISGHRSVSWYQQTPGQGLQFLFEYFSETQRNKGNFPGRFSGRQFSNSRSEMNVSTLELGDSALYLCASSLGAGDYYNEQFFGPGTRLTVL.

This clone appeared once. J is TRBJ2-7 and V is TRBV28; 7 positions match TRBD2. This CDR3 spans 14 amino acids. V was clipped by 6 bases and J by 5 bases; unmatched bases: 10. Germline values: CDR1 MDHEN, CDR2 SYDVKM. CDR3 sequence reads: CASRPPREPDEQYF. CDR3 in DNA: TGTGCCAGCAGACCCCCGCGGGAGCCCGACGAGCAGTACTTC.